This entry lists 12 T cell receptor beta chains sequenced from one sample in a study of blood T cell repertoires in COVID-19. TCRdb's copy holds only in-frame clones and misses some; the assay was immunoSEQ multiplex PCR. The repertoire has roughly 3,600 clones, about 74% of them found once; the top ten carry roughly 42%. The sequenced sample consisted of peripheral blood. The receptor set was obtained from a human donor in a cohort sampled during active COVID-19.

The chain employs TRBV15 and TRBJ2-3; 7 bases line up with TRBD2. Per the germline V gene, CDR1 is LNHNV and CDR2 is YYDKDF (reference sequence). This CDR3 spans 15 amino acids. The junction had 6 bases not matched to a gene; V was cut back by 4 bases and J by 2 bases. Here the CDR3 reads CATSNPSGYTDTQYF. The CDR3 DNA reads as TGTGCCACCAGCAACCCTAGCGGATACACAGATACGCAGTATTTT.

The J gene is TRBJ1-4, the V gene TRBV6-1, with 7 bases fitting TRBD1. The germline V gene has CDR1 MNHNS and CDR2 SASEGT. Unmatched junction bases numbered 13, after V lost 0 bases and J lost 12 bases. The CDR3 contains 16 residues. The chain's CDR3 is CASSEAPQGGGAELFF. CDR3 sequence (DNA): TGTGCCAGCAGTGAAGCCCCCCAAGGGGGCGGAGCGGAACTGTTTTTT.

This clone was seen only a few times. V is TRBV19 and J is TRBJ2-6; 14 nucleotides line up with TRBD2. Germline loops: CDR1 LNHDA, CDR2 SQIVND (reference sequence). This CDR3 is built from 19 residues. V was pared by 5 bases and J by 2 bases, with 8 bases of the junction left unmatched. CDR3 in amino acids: CASSPGRLAGGPGANVLTF. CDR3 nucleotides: TGTGCCAGTAGTCCTGGAAGACTAGCGGGGGGGCCTGGGGCCAACGTCCTGACTTTC.

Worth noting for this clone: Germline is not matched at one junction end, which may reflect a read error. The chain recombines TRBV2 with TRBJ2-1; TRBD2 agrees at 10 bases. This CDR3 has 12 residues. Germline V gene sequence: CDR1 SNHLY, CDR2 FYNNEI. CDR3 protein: CASSRDSGGPVF. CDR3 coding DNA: TGTGCCAGCAGTCGCGATAGCGGGGGGCCGGTCTTC.

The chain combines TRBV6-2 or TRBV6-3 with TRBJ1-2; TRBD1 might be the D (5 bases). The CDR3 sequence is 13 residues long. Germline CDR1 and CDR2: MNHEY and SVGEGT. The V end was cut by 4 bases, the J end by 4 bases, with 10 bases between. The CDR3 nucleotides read TGTGCCAGCAGTTTCACAGGATCCTATGGCTACACCTTC. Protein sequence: CASSFTGSYGYTF.

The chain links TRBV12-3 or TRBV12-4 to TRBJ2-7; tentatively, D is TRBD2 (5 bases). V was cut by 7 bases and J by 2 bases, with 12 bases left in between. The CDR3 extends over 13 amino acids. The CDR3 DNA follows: TGTGCCAGCACCAGGACCGGGACCTACGAGCAGTACTTC. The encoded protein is CASTRTGTYEQYF.

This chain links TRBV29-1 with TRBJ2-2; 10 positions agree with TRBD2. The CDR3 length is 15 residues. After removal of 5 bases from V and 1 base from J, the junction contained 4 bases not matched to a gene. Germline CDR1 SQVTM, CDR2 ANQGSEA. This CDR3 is CSVSVAGGNTGELFF. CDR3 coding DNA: TGCAGCGTTTCGGTAGCGGGGGGGAACACCGGGGAGCTGTTTTTT.

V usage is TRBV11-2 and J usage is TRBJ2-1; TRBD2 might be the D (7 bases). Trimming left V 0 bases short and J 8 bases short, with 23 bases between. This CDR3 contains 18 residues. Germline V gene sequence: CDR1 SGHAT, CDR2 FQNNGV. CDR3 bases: TGTGCCAGCAGCTTAGAGGGGCTGGGGGGGCGAGTATTGGATGAGCAGTTCTTC. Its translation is CASSLEGLGGRVLDEQFF.

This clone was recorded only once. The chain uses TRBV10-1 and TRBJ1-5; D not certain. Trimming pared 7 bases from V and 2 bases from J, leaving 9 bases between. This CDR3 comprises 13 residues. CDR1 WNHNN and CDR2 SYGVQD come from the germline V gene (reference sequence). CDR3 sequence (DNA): TGCGCCAGCATAGGGAGGGGCAATCAGCCCCAGCATTTT. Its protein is CASIGRGNQPQHF.

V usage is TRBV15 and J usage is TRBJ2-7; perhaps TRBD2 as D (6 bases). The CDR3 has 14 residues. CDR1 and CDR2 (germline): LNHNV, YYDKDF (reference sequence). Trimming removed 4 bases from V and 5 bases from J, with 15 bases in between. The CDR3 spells CATSTRTSGHEQYF. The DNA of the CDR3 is TGTGCCACCAGCACCCGGACCAGCGGGCACGAGCAGTACTTC.

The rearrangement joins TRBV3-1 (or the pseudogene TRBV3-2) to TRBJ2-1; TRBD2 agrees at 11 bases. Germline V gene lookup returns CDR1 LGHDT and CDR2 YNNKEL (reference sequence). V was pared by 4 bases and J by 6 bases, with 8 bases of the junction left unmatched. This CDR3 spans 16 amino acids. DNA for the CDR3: TGTGCCAGCAGCCGGAAACTAGCGGGAGTGGGCAATGAGCAGTTCTTC. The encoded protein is CASSRKLAGVGNEQFF.

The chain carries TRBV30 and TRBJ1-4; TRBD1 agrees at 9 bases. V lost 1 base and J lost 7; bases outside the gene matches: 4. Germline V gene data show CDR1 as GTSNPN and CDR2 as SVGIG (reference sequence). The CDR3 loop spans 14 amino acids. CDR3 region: CAWSGTGGFEKLFF. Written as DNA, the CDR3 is TGTGCCTGGAGTGGTACAGGGGGCTTTGAAAAACTGTTTTTT.